These T cell receptor beta chains were read from a single sample in a study of blood T cells in healthy people across ages. TCRdb ran MiXCR on the 5' RACE reads and lists one entry per CDR3 protein. The sample holds 710,000 or so distinct CDR3 sequences, approximately 22% seen once. The sequenced sample consisted of blood. The receptors derive from a man aged 70-80 years in good health. The CDR3 runs from the conserved cysteine through the conserved F or W. Each record gives: D gene, clone size, V gene, J gene, CDR3 length, CDR3 protein, CDR3 DNA. D genes are given only for firm matches. The listing skips clone size in some rows; elsewhere it reads once, few, many or a size class.

>TRBD1|many|TRBV5-1|TRBJ2-1|15
CASSFAGGAYNEQFF
TGCGCCAGCAGCTTCGCAGGGGGCGCCTACAATGAGCAGTTCTTC
>NA|NA|TRBV6-4|TRBJ2-6|14
CASSVDSGANVLTF
TGTGCCAGCAGTGTGGACTCTGGGGCCAACGTCCTGACTTTC
>TRBD2|NA|TRBV7-9|TRBJ2-3|16
CASSQGAGLAKDTQYF
TGTGCCAGCAGCCAAGGGGCGGGACTAGCGAAAGATACGCAGTATTTT
>TRBD2|few|TRBV25-1|TRBJ2-1|15
CASSEPGTRSREQFF
TGTGCCAGCAGTGAACCCGGGACTAGAAGTCGCGAGCAGTTCTTC
>TRBD1|NA|TRBV12-3/TRBV12-4|TRBJ1-1|15
CASSSRDRGPTEAFF
TGTGCCAGCAGTTCGAGGGACAGGGGGCCCACTGAAGCTTTCTTT
>TRBD1|few|TRBV7-6|TRBJ2-3|16
CASSRTAGQVEDTQYF
TGTGCCAGCAGCCGTACTGCAGGACAGGTAGAAGATACGCAGTATTTT
>NA|NA|TRBV7-8|TRBJ1-6|11
CASSADGPLHF
TGTGCCAGCAGCGCCGACGGGCCCCTCCACTTT
>TRBD1|NA|TRBV19|TRBJ1-5|15
CASNPDRASNQPQHF
TGTGCCAGTAACCCCGACAGGGCTAGCAATCAGCCCCAGCATTTT
>NA|many|TRBV12-3/TRBV12-4|TRBJ1-2|14
CASSTEWMKGGYTF
TGTGCCAGCAGTACTGAGTGGATGAAGGGTGGCTACACCTTC
>TRBD1|few|TRBV20-1|TRBJ1-1|13
CSASLQGPPEAFF
TGCAGTGCTAGCCTACAGGGGCCACCTGAAGCTTTCTTT
>NA|NA|TRBV7-2|TRBJ1-2|14
CASSEGRGGYGYTF
TGTGCCAGCAGCGAAGGACGGGGGGGCTATGGCTACACCTTC
>NA|few|TRBV25-1|TRBJ1-6|15
CASSEFGGLSSPLHF
TGTGCCAGCAGTGAATTTGGGGGGCTGAGTTCACCCCTCCACTTT
>TRBD2|many|TRBV12-3/TRBV12-4|TRBJ2-1|15
CASSLGSGENNEQFF
TGTGCCAGCAGTTTAGGTAGCGGGGAAAACAATGAGCAGTTCTTC
>NA|NA|TRBV6-5|TRBJ1-1|15
CASASAGSLNTEAFF
TGTGCCAGCGCATCGGCAGGGTCCCTGAACACTGAAGCTTTCTTT
>TRBD1|NA|TRBV6-5|TRBJ1-4|15
CASSYSWTGAEKLFF
TGTGCCAGCAGTTACTCGTGGACAGGGGCTGAAAAACTGTTTTTT
>TRBD2|few|TRBV3-1|TRBJ2-3|16
CASSRRTSSRSDTQYF
TGTGCCAGCAGCCGGCGGACTAGCTCTAGGTCGGATACGCAGTATTTT
>TRBD2|few|TRBV10-3|TRBJ2-3|14
CATRGTSGQDTQYF
TGTGCCACCAGGGGGACTAGCGGCCAAGATACGCAGTATTTT
>TRBD2|NA|TRBV20-1|TRBJ2-1|15
CSATGGLQSYNEQFF
TGCAGTGCTACGGGAGGTCTGCAGTCCTACAATGAGCAGTTCTTC
>NA|few|TRBV7-9|TRBJ2-7|13
CAIRTRDSYEQYF
TGTGCCATCCGAACAAGGGACTCCTACGAGCAGTACTTC
>TRBD1|NA|TRBV5-1|TRBJ1-1|14
CASSTRQGITEAFF
TGCGCCAGCAGCACGAGACAGGGGATCACTGAAGCTTTCTTT
>TRBD2|few|TRBV12-3/TRBV12-4|TRBJ2-1|17
CASELAGAFSSYNEQFF
TGTGCCAGCGAGCTAGCGGGGGCCTTCTCCTCCTACAATGAGCAGTTCTTC
>NA|NA|TRBV9|TRBJ2-5|14
CASSVGAGLETQYF
TGTGCCAGCAGCGTAGGAGCAGGGCTAGAGACCCAGTACTTC
>TRBD1|few|TRBV4-2|TRBJ2-2|16
CASSQDQDRYTGELFF
TGTGCCAGCAGCCAAGATCAGGACAGGTACACCGGGGAGCTGTTTTTT
>TRBD2|few|TRBV3-1|TRBJ2-5|16
CASSLVAGLTQETQYF
TGTGCCAGCAGCCTAGTAGCGGGATTAACTCAAGAGACCCAGTACTTC
>NA|NA|TRBV12-3/TRBV12-4|TRBJ1-3|13
CASTRASGNTIYF
TGTGCCAGCACCCGGGCCAGTGGAAACACCATATATTTT
>NA|few|TRBV7-9|TRBJ2-2|15
CASSLGVSLTGELFF
TGTGCCAGCAGCTTAGGGGTATCCCTCACCGGGGAGCTGTTTTTT
>NA|few|TRBV12-3/TRBV12-4|TRBJ1-2|14
CASSPTGRVDGYTF
TGTGCCAGCAGTCCCACAGGGAGAGTGGATGGCTACACCTTC
>NA|NA|TRBV5-6|TRBJ1-5|15
CASSFERESNQPQHF
TGTGCCAGCAGCTTTGAAAGGGAGAGCAATCAGCCCCAGCATTTT
>NA|NA|TRBV7-9|TRBJ2-1|13
CASSLGGPGPQFF
TGTGCCAGCAGCTTAGGGGGGCCGGGACCGCAGTTCTTC
>NA|NA|TRBV3-1|TRBJ2-7|13
CASSPSWAYEQYF
TGTGCCAGCAGCCCCTCGTGGGCATACGAGCAGTACTTC
>TRBD2|NA|TRBV20-1|TRBJ2-4|15
CSAPGGDFAKNIQYF
TGCAGTGCCCCGGGGGGGGATTTTGCCAAAAACATTCAGTACTTC
>NA|NA|TRBV7-9|TRBJ1-3|15
CASSLAAAAGNTIYF
TGTGCCAGCAGCTTAGCGGCGGCAGCAGGAAACACCATATATTTT
>NA|NA|TRBV20-1|TRBJ2-1|14
CSARDHRAYNEQFF
TGCAGTGCTAGAGATCACCGGGCGTACAATGAGCAGTTCTTC
>NA|NA|TRBV24-1|TRBJ2-1|17
CATSDYDSARGVSEQFF
TGTGCCACCAGTGACTATGACTCTGCTAGAGGGGTATCTGAGCAGTTCTTC
>NA|few|TRBV7-9|TRBJ2-1|17
CASSFPRLGRGIGEQFF
TGTGCCAGCAGCTTTCCGCGACTAGGCCGGGGCATAGGTGAGCAGTTCTTC
>NA|few|TRBV5-1|TRBJ2-2|15
CASSLGHLNTGELFF
TGCGCCAGCAGCTTGGGACATCTGAACACCGGGGAGCTGTTTTTT
>NA|NA|TRBV2|TRBJ2-3|14
CASSDPGGTDTQYF
TGTGCCAGCAGTGATCCCGGGGGCACAGATACGCAGTATTTT
>NA|NA|TRBV20-1|TRBJ2-2|15
CSAYLIAGNTGELFF
TGCAGTGCTTACTTGATCGCGGGGAACACCGGGGAGCTGTTTTTT
>TRBD1|many|TRBV12-3/TRBV12-4|TRBJ2-5|13
CASSRQGTETQYF
TGTGCCAGCAGTAGACAGGGAACGGAGACCCAGTACTTC
>NA|few|TRBV7-2|TRBJ1-3|20
CASSLSGGRAQSASGNTIYF
TGTGCCAGCAGCCTATCCGGAGGCAGGGCTCAATCGGCCTCTGGAAACACCATATATTTT
>TRBD1|few|TRBV7-2|TRBJ1-2|16
CASSLVTGGAGYGYTF
TGTGCCAGCAGCTTAGTTACAGGGGGCGCTGGCTATGGCTACACCTTC
>NA|NA|TRBV7-9|TRBJ1-2|18
CASSLSGLGPGANYGYTF
TGTGCCAGCAGCTTAAGCGGTTTGGGACCGGGAGCTAACTATGGCTACACCTTC
>NA|few|TRBV19|TRBJ2-1|15
CASSIEVQAYNEQFF
TGTGCCAGTAGTATAGAGGTCCAGGCCTACAATGAGCAGTTCTTC
>TRBD1|NA|TRBV20-1|TRBJ1-5|15
CSAKPDRGRFQPQHF
TGCAGTGCGAAACCTGACAGGGGGCGCTTTCAGCCCCAGCATTTT